This T cell receptor (beta chain) was identified in a study of T cells after yellow fever vaccination. The junction had 13 bases not matched to a gene; V was cut back by 2 bases and J by 11 bases. Germline V gives CDR1 MNHEY, CDR2 SVGAGI. CDR3 length equals 15 residues. This clonotype was picked up a small number of times. Its target is unknown. Findings and caveats of the study: A limited proportion of clonotypes was detected within both the CD4 and CD8 compartments. The study re-detected most primary-vaccination clones after the booster (96% CD4, 80% to 90% CD8).

One entry per CDR3 protein, called by TCRdb with MiXCR from the 5' RACE reads. This table holds around 360,000 distinct CDR3 sequences, roughly 11% found once. This TCR was recovered from a man younger than 30 who received the YFV17D yellow fever vaccine. The specimen was PBMCs, collected on the day of the first yellow fever vaccination. The V and J genes are TRBV6-5 and TRBJ1-2; 8 bases are shared with TRBD1. The CDR3 DNA reads as TGTGCCAGCAGTTACCGGGGCAGGGGGCCGCTGAGGTACACCTTC. It codes for CASSYRGRGPLRYTF.